The sequence of this T cell receptor beta chain was determined in a study of neurological immune-mediated disorders. A 10-nucleotide random UMI tagged transcripts in template-switch 5'RACE cDNA synthesis. Using its own MiXCR run on the 5' RACE reads, TCRdb lists one record per CDR3 protein. This table has under 70,000 distinct CDR3 sequences, about 24% appearing once. In its sample, this clonotype was seen many times. The CDR3 is 13 amino acids. V was trimmed by 3 bases and J by 1 base, leaving 4 bases between them. Germline CDR1 reads SGHRS; CDR2 reads YFSETQ. Noted time point: technical triplicate 2.

The receptor comes from a man aged 55 to 70 with HTLV-1-associated myelopathy (HAM/TSP). The source material was PBMCs. The V call is TRBV5-1, the J call TRBJ2-2; unclear D gene. In DNA, the CDR3 is TGCGCCAGCAGCTCGGAGAACACCGGGGAGCTGTTTTTT. Protein: CASSSENTGELFF.